This T cell receptor (beta chain) was identified in a study of blood T cells in healthy people across ages. Primed by a sample-barcoded 5' primer and a J-beta primer mix, a second PCR proceeded for about 6 to 11 cycles. One entry per CDR3 protein, called by TCRdb with MiXCR from the 5' RACE reads. Of 750,000 to 850,000 distinct CDR3 sequences listed, more than 20% are singletons. Between the trimmed V and J ends, which lost 7 bases and 3 bases, there was a span of 16 bases. Per germline, CDR1 MDHEN and CDR2 SYDVKM. CDR3 length equals 15 residues. Separately, the same data were catalogued under a study of T cells of mothers and their children.

Sequenced material: blood. This chain uses TRBV28 with TRBJ1-5; D is possibly TRBD1 (6 bases). This receptor was obtained from a boy younger than 18 in good health. This CDR3 is CASTWRGAYNQPQHF. The CDR3 DNA is TGTGCCAGCACGTGGCGGGGGGCCTACAATCAGCCCCAGCATTTT.